This T cell receptor (beta chain) was obtained from a study of T cell responses to AZD1222 COVID-19 vaccine. Study information: Second-dose intervals of approximately 4 or approximately 12 weeks were pooled.

In this sample, this clone turned up once. Its antigen remains unidentified. Sequencing used immunoSEQ multiplex PCR; TCRdb keeps in-frame clones, though not all of them. The sample has over 110,000 clones, just over 90% seen once. Study conclusions and caveats: Just a handful of people given AZD1222 tested seropositive at baseline. The study found Spike-specific TCR breadth and depth rose after two AZD1222 doses.

This TCR was sampled from an adult in good health. Sequenced here: peripheral blood, sampled on day 0 of AZD1222 vaccination.

The CDR3 region has the DNA TGTGCCAGCGGGGATTTGAGGGGTGGCGAGCAGTACTTC. As protein: CASGDLRGGEQYF. The gene calls are TRBV6-6 and TRBJ2-7, with D perhaps given as TRBD1 or TRBD2 (5 bases each). V was pared by 8 bases and J by 6 bases, with 17 bases between. CDR1 and CDR2 from the germline V gene are MNHNY and SVGAGI (reference sequence). CDR3 length: 13 residues.